This TCR beta chain emerged from a study of blood T cell repertoires in COVID-19. The CDR3 is 15 residues long. CDR1 is MGHRA and CDR2 is YSYEKL in the germline V gene. The ends were cut back, 0 bases at V and 4 bases at J, with 12 bases in the middle. Clones were sequenced by immunoSEQ multiplex PCR, and TCRdb holds only the in-frame ones, with some missing. The table includes roughly 240,000 clones, around four fifths detected once. The rearrangement links TRBV4-1 to TRBJ1-2, with D unclear. This TCR was recovered from an elderly woman with acute or convalescent COVID-19. Sequencing input: peripheral blood. In nucleotides, the CDR3 is TGCGCCAGCAGCCAAGAACCGGTCAATGTCTATGGCTACACCTTC. Encoded protein: CASSQEPVNVYGYTF.